This entry lists 27 T cell receptor beta chains sequenced from one sample in a study of blood T cell repertoires in COVID-19. The protocol was immunoSEQ multiplex PCR, while the TCRdb copy is restricted to in-frame clones and leaves out a portion. Among approximately 210,000 clones listed, 75% to 90% were seen once. The sample comprised peripheral blood. The receptors stem from a man aged 40-50 years with acute or convalescent COVID-19.

The V and J genes are TRBV7-3 and TRBJ1-1; D may be TRBD1 (6 bases). The CDR3 runs 15 residues. Per germline, CDR1 SGHTA and CDR2 FQGTGA. V dropped 2 bases and J dropped 3 bases, with 13 bases sitting between them. CDR3 region: CASSLESDSHTEAFF. Here the CDR3 DNA reads TGTGCCAGCAGCTTAGAGTCGGACAGTCACACTGAAGCTTTCTTT.

This rearrangement joins TRBV30 to TRBJ1-1; tentatively, D is TRBD1 (6 bases). The CDR3 totals 12 residues. Trimming took 2 bases from V and 7 from J, leaving 11 bases between them. Germline V gene lookup returns CDR1 GTSNPN and CDR2 SVGIG (reference sequence). The CDR3 coding sequence is TGTGCCTGGAGTCGTCAGGGGCATGAAGCTTTCTTT. Residues: CAWSRQGHEAFF.

The table lists this clone with a count of one. The V and J genes are TRBV3-1 (or the pseudogene TRBV3-2) and TRBJ2-1, with 7 bases identical to TRBD2. Germline assignment: CDR1 LGHDT and CDR2 YNNKEL (reference sequence). V lost 1 base to trimming and J lost 6 bases; unmatched junction nucleotides: 6. This CDR3 spans 15 amino acids. This chain's CDR3 is CASSQAGGSPNEQFF. Here the CDR3 DNA reads TGTGCCAGCAGCCAAGCGGGAGGTTCCCCCAATGAGCAGTTCTTC.

The rearrangement joins TRBV9 to TRBJ2-1, with 8 bases matching TRBD2. The CDR3 has 17 amino acids. The germline V gene has CDR1 SGDLS and CDR2 YYNGEE. V gave up 4 bases and J gave up 3 bases; unmatched junction bases: 12. CDR3 nucleotides: TGTGCCAGCAGCTCCTATCGGAGTAGCGGGGTCTACAATGAGCAGTTCTTC. It codes for CASSSYRSSGVYNEQFF.

This chain joins TRBV21-1 and TRBJ2-7; no check of the table's D call, TRBD1, against the DNA was made. TRBV21-1 is reported as a pseudogene. CDR3 length: 14 amino acids. The CDR3 nucleotides read TGTGCCAGCCCCACAGCCATACGGTCCTACGAGCAGTACTTC. It specifies CASPTAIRSYEQYF.

The chain uses TRBV3-1 (or the pseudogene TRBV3-2) and TRBJ2-7; 12 bases fit TRBD2. Trimming cost V 4 bases and J 2 bases; bases outside gene matches: 12. The V gene's germline CDR1 is LGHDT and CDR2 YNNKEL (reference sequence). The CDR3 has 18 amino acids. In nucleotides, the CDR3 is TGTGCCAGCAGCCGGGAAGGTATCCTAGCGGGAGGGCCCTACGAGCAGTACTTC. As protein: CASSREGILAGGPYEQYF.

The rearrangement joins TRBV3-1 (or the pseudogene TRBV3-2) to TRBJ2-7; TRBD2 matches 10 bases. After removal of 1 base from V and 4 bases from J, the junction contained 4 bases not matched to a gene. The CDR3 runs to 15 residues. CDR1 and CDR2 (germline): LGHDT, YNNKEL (reference sequence). CDR3 region: CASSQAASGGYEQYF. Written as DNA, the CDR3 is TGTGCCAGCAGCCAAGCGGCTAGCGGGGGTTACGAGCAGTACTTC.

V usage is TRBV3-1 (or the pseudogene TRBV3-2) and J usage is TRBJ2-2; a possible D gene is TRBD1 (5 bases). Germline V CDR1 and CDR2: LGHDT, YNNKEL (reference sequence). The V gene lost 1 base and the J gene lost 5 bases, with 11 bases spanning the gap. The CDR3 has 15 residues. CDR3 region: CASSQGDSVTGELFF. CDR3 DNA sequence: TGTGCCAGCAGCCAAGGAGACAGTGTAACCGGGGAGCTGTTTTTT.

J is TRBJ2-7 and V is TRBV10-3; 11 positions agree with TRBD2. Germline CDR1 and CDR2: ENHRY and SYGVKD. The J segment lost 7 bases and the V segment lost 0 bases, leaving 8 bases of the junction unmatched. CDR3 length: 16 amino acids. In DNA form, the CDR3 reads TGTGCCATCAGTGAGTCTGGACTAGCGGGTCGGTCAGAGCAGTACTTC. It specifies CAISESGLAGRSEQYF.

The V call is TRBV11-2, the J call TRBJ1-1; a weak D match, TRBD1 (6 bases). Germline V gene sequence: CDR1 SGHAT, CDR2 FQNNGV. Trimming pared 3 bases from V and 6 bases from J, leaving 8 bases between. The CDR3 extends over 12 amino acids. In nucleotides, the CDR3 is TGTGCCAGCAGCTTCGGGGGGCCTGAAGCTTTCTTT. Its translation: CASSFGGPEAFF.

The CDR3 region is CTSSQHRDRETNEKLFF. The CDR3 coding sequence is TGCACCAGCAGCCAACATAGGGACAGGGAAACTAATGAAAAACTGTTTTTT. The chain employs TRBV1 and TRBJ1-4; TRBD1 is the table's D call and was not checked against the DNA. TRBV1 is annotated as a pseudogene. The CDR3 is made up of 17 amino acids.

The rearrangement joins TRBV10-1 to TRBJ2-2, with no clear D. The CDR3 sequence is 13 residues long. V lost 2 bases and J lost 7, with 8 bases in between. Germline assignment: CDR1 WNHNN and CDR2 SYGVQD (reference sequence). CDR3 nucleotide sequence: TGCGCCAGCAGTGAGATCAGGTTCGGGGAGCTGTTTTTT. It yields the protein CASSEIRFGELFF.

The chain joins TRBV7-2 to TRBJ1-1; D is ambiguous. CDR3 length: 14 residues. Between the trimmed V and J ends, which lost 2 bases and 2 bases, there was a span of 9 bases. Germline assignment: CDR1 SGHTA and CDR2 FQGNSA. CDR3 coding DNA: TGTGCCAGCAGCTTACTTATCCTCAACACTGAAGCTTTCTTT. Its protein is CASSLLILNTEAFF.

This clone was detected once. V and J are TRBV10-1 and TRBJ2-2; TRBD1 aligns across 8 bases. The V and J ends lost 6 bases and 3 bases, in that order; junction bases with no gene match: 12. This CDR3 is 17 amino acids long. Germline V gene data show CDR1 as WNHNN and CDR2 as SYGVQD (reference sequence). CDR3 DNA sequence: TGCGCCAGCAGGGGGGCAGGGGGCCCCTGGGACACCGGGGAGCTGTTTTTT. Amino acids: CASRGAGGPWDTGELFF.

This chain uses TRBV3-1 (or the pseudogene TRBV3-2) with TRBJ1-2; no firm D call. The CDR3 consists of 12 residues. The germline CDR1 and CDR2 sequences are LGHDT and YNNKEL (reference sequence). With 4 bases removed from V and 2 bases from J, the gap between germline ends came to 5 bases. The CDR3 protein is CASSLGNYGYTF. CDR3 nucleotides: TGTGCCAGCAGCCTGGGCAACTATGGCTACACCTTC.

The rearrangement joins TRBV6-1 to TRBJ2-1; the D is unclear. Germline V gene sequence: CDR1 MNHNS, CDR2 SASEGT. The CDR3 sequence is 15 residues long. V lost 2 bases, J lost 5 bases, and 13 bases lay in between. CDR3 in DNA: TGTGCCAGCAGTGAAAGGAGTAGCCTAAACAATGAGCAGTTCTTC. It encodes CASSERSSLNNEQFF.

The rearrangement uses TRBV13 and TRBJ1-1; 9 positions match TRBD1. The length of the CDR3 is 15 residues. The germline V gene has CDR1 PRHDT and CDR2 FYEKMQ (reference sequence). Germline trimming cut 5 bases from V and 1 base from J; bases unmatched to any gene: 5. The CDR3 protein is CASSPWTGENTEAFF. CDR3 DNA sequence: TGTGCCAGCAGCCCCTGGACAGGGGAGAACACTGAAGCTTTCTTT.

V usage is TRBV19 and J usage is TRBJ1-1, with a weak D call TRBD1 (5 bases). This CDR3 has 15 residues. Trimming pared 2 bases from V and 0 bases from J, leaving 10 bases between. Looked up from germline, CDR1 is LNHDA and CDR2 is SQIVND (reference sequence). DNA of the CDR3: TGTGCCAGTAGTATAACAGGCGGAATGAACACTGAAGCTTTCTTT. Residues: CASSITGGMNTEAFF.

V is TRBV7-2 and J is TRBJ1-2; TRBD1 matches at 10 bases. The junction had 9 bases not matched to a gene; V was cut back by 4 bases and J by 7 bases. Germline values: CDR1 SGHTA, CDR2 FQGNSA. This CDR3 has 15 amino acids. The CDR3 nucleotides read TGTGCCAGCAGCTCGACAGGGGGCAGAACTTCTGGCTACACCTTC. Its translation: CASSSTGGRTSGYTF.

The V call is TRBV5-4, the J call TRBJ2-7; the D gene is possibly TRBD2 (5 bases). V was pared by 5 bases and J by 6 bases, with 12 bases between. Germline loops: CDR1 SGHNT, CDR2 YYREEE (reference sequence). The CDR3 sequence is 12 residues long. The CDR3 DNA follows: TGTGCCAGCAGGCGGGCGGGTGCCGAGCAGTACTTC. Translating gives CASRRAGAEQYF.

V gene TRBV29-1 combines with J gene TRBJ2-2; 11 bases line up with TRBD1. This CDR3 has 14 residues. Looked up from germline, CDR1 is SQVTM and CDR2 is ANQGSEA. With 6 bases clipped from V and 1 base from J, the junction kept 1 base outside the gene matches. The CDR3 spells CSVGTGGNTGELFF. The CDR3, as DNA: TGCAGCGTCGGGACAGGGGGGAACACCGGGGAGCTGTTTTTT.

The chain employs TRBV7-9 and TRBJ2-1, with D maybe TRBD2 (6 bases). Per germline, CDR1 SEHNR and CDR2 FQNEAQ (reference sequence). The CDR3 extends over 15 amino acids. Trimming removed 0 bases from V and 7 bases from J, with 13 bases in between. The CDR3: CASSLALGGRNEQFF. In nucleotides, the CDR3 is TGTGCCAGCAGCTTAGCTTTGGGTGGGAGGAATGAGCAGTTCTTC.

The V and J genes are TRBV13 and TRBJ2-7, with D possibly being TRBD2 (6 bases). V dropped 0 bases and J dropped 1 base, with 13 bases sitting between them. The germline CDR1 and CDR2 sequences are PRHDT and FYEKMQ (reference sequence). This CDR3 contains 16 residues. As DNA, the CDR3 is TGTGCCAGCAGCTTAGGCTCCGGGGGACCTTCCTACGAGCAGTACTTC. It specifies CASSLGSGGPSYEQYF.

This chain links TRBV28 with TRBJ1-5; D perhaps matches TRBD1 (5 bases). Trimming cost V 5 bases and J 4 bases, with 42 bases left between them. The CDR3 totals 24 residues. Germline loops: CDR1 MDHEN, CDR2 SYDVKM. CDR3 sequence reads: CASSPSFQGNRGRESRVGNQPQHF. As DNA, the CDR3 is TGTGCCAGCAGTCCATCGTTCCAGGGCAACAGAGGTAGGGAATCAAGGGTAGGGAATCAGCCCCAGCATTTT.

V usage is TRBV2 and J usage is TRBJ2-5; 9 bases agree with TRBD2. The germline V gene has CDR1 SNHLY and CDR2 FYNNEI. CDR3 length: 17 amino acids. With 2 bases clipped from V and 4 bases from J, the junction kept 11 bases outside the gene matches. CDR3 in amino acids: CASSELGIAGAPETQYF. The CDR3 region has the DNA TGTGCCAGCAGTGAATTGGGGATAGCGGGGGCCCCAGAGACCCAGTACTTC. Based on the CDR3 plus reference TRBV2 and TRBJ2-5, the full variable domain is EPEVTQTPSHQVTQMGQEVILRCVPISNHLYFYWYRQILGQKVEFLVSFYNNEISEKSEIFDDQFSVERPDGSNFTLKIRSTKLEDSAMYFCASSELGIAGAPETQYFGPGTRLLVL.

V gene TRBV15 combines with J gene TRBJ1-6; D uncertain. V lost 1 base and J 9 bases, leaving 16 bases between the germline ends. Germline assignment: CDR1 LNHNV and CDR2 YYDKDF (reference sequence). The CDR3 has 16 amino acids. CDR3 protein: CATSRAGDPLGSPLHF. The CDR3 region has the DNA TGTGCCACCAGCAGAGCGGGAGATCCTTTGGGTTCACCCCTCCACTTT.

As regards this clone: Different DNA sequences within this sample yield the same CDR3. The chain recombines TRBV11-2 with TRBJ2-2; maybe TRBD1 (5 bases). V was shortened by 6 bases and J by 1 base, with 9 bases between the two germline ends. Germline loops: CDR1 SGHAT, CDR2 FQNNGV. The CDR3 sequence is 14 residues long. The CDR3 nucleotides read TGTGCCAGCAGTCGAAGGGGGAACACCGGGGAGCTGTTTTTT. Amino acids: CASSRRGNTGELFF.